This TCR beta chain derives from a study of CD8 T cells in Susac syndrome. RNA amounts of about 0.5 to 1 ug underwent reverse transcription with random hexamers. MiXCR, run by TCRdb on the immunoSEQ multiplex PCR reads, gives a single entry per CDR3 protein. The sample holds around 95,000 distinct CDR3 sequences, 95% seen once. This CDR3 region has 13 residues. Germline V gene data show CDR1 as SGHDT and CDR2 as YYEEEE. V was cut by 0 bases and J by 8 bases, with 11 bases left in between. The chain joins TRBV5-6 to TRBJ1-1; D ambiguous. The TCR was taken from a human donor with Susac syndrome. Material for sequencing was CD8+ T cells from PBMCs. The CDR3 loop reads CASSLGAGAEAFF. In DNA, the CDR3 is TGTGCCAGCAGCTTGGGGGCAGGAGCCGAAGCTTTCTTT.